What follows are 18 T cell receptor beta chains derived from one specimen sequenced in a study of blood T cell repertoires in COVID-19 (TCRdb year 2020). The library relied on the immunoSEQ multiplex PCR assay. TCRdb obtained this table from immuneACCESS and retained in-frame rearrangements with V and J assigned. These tables miss some clones; where compared with another copy, unresolved V genes account for less than half of the shortfall, and the remainder is unexplained. This sample is represented by 150,000 to 200,000 clones; around 82% of them were singletons. The top ten clones comprise roughly a sixth of the sample. Sample: PBMCs or T cells enriched from blood (not recorded which). All receptors come from a woman between 45 and 65 years old with acute COVID-19.

J is TRBJ1-5 and V is TRBV7-2, with D unresolved. CDR3 length: 13 amino acids. Per the germline V gene, CDR1 is SGHTA and CDR2 is FQGNSA. Deletions cut 5 bases from V and 4 bases from J, with 9 bases between. CDR3 DNA sequence: TGTGCCAGCAGCAACCAGGATAATCAGCCCCAGCATTTT. Its translation is CASSNQDNQPQHF.

The chain employs TRBV12-5 and TRBJ2-2; TRBD1 matches 7 bases. Trimming cost V 4 bases and J 4 bases; bases outside gene matches: 9. CDR1 and CDR2 from the germline V gene are LGHNT and FRNRAP. CDR3 length: 16 residues. The CDR3 nucleotides are TGTGCTAGTGGTTGGACAGGCCAGGCATTCACCGGGGAGCTGTTTTTT. It specifies CASGWTGQAFTGELFF.

About this clone itself: This CDR3 is also generated by other DNA sequences in the sample. The chain has TRBV5-8 and TRBJ1-3, with 10 nucleotides matching TRBD1. Trimming cost V 4 bases and J 4 bases; bases outside gene matches: 5. CDR3 length equals 15 residues. Germline values: CDR1 SGHTS, CDR2 YDEGEE. The CDR3 protein is CASSLRTGGGNTIYF. The CDR3 DNA sequence: TGTGCCAGCAGCCTTCGGACAGGGGGGGGAAACACCATATATTTT. Using reference TRBV5-8 and TRBJ1-3 for the parts outside the CDR3, the full variable domain is EAGVTQSPTHLIKTRGQQATLRCSPISGHTSVYWYQQALGLGLQFLLWYDEGEERNRGNFPPRFSGRQFPNYSSELNVNALELEDSALYLCASSLRTGGGNTIYFGEGSWLTVV.

This clone was found a few times. The chain carries TRBV7-9 and TRBJ2-7, with 8 bases that match TRBD2. The J segment lost 2 bases and the V segment lost 5 bases, leaving 17 bases of the junction unmatched. This CDR3 is 18 amino acids long. Germline V gives CDR1 SEHNR, CDR2 FQNEAQ (reference sequence). DNA of the CDR3: TGTGCCAGCAGCACAGAAAGTTTCGGGGGGGCCGGGGCCTACGAGCAGTACGTC. This sequence encodes CASSTESFGGAGAYEQYV.

The V call is TRBV28, the J call TRBJ1-2, with 7 positions matching TRBD1. CDR1 and CDR2 (germline): MDHEN, SYDVKM. This CDR3 is built from 16 residues. The junction had 9 bases not matched to a gene; V was cut back by 3 bases and J by 2 bases. CDR3 nucleotides: TGTGCCAGCAGTTTGGCAGGGACAGAACTCAACTATGGCTACACCTTC. Its protein product is CASSLAGTELNYGYTF.

A note on this clone: Other DNA sequences within the sample encode an identical CDR3. CDR3 sequence (DNA): TGTGCCAGCAGCCCATCCACAGATACGCAGTATTTT. It translates to CASSPSTDTQYF. The rearrangement links TRBV7-9 to TRBJ2-3; D not certain. The CDR3 loop spans 12 amino acids. The germline CDR1 and CDR2 sequences are SEHNR and FQNEAQ (reference sequence). Trimming removed 5 bases from V and 2 bases from J, with 5 bases in between.

This chain joins TRBV9 and TRBJ2-1; TRBD1 matches at 8 bases. CDR1 SGDLS and CDR2 YYNGEE come from the germline V gene. The V gene end was trimmed by 4 bases and the J gene end by 9 bases; junction bases not matched to a gene: 21. The CDR3 consists of 18 residues. CDR3 in DNA: TGTGCCAGCAGCTCCATAAGGGAGACAGGGGCCTCTAGAGGTGAGCAGTTCTTC. It yields the protein CASSSIRETGASRGEQFF.

This clone was detected only a few times. V gene TRBV7-2 combines with J gene TRBJ2-2; D not resolved. The germline V gene has CDR1 SGHTA and CDR2 FQGNSA. This CDR3 is 15 amino acids long. Trimming cost V 7 bases and J 3 bases, with 15 bases left between them. Here the CDR3 DNA reads TGTGCCAGCACCTTCCATGTAAGAGACACCGGGGAGCTGTTTTTT. The encoded protein is CASTFHVRDTGELFF.

The CDR3 spells CASSLLDRVVNSPLHF. In nucleotides, the CDR3 is TGTGCCAGCAGTTTATTAGACAGGGTAGTTAATTCACCCCTCCACTTT. This chain joins TRBV28 and TRBJ1-6; 7 positions agree with TRBD1. The length of the CDR3 is 16 residues. The ends lost 1 base at V and 6 bases at J; junction bases unmatched: 6. Germline V gene sequence: CDR1 MDHEN, CDR2 SYDVKM.

In DNA, the CDR3 is TGTGCCAGCCATAAAGGAGGTCTGCCAGAGACCCAGTACTTC. This encodes CASHKGGLPETQYF. The chain has TRBV7-2 and TRBJ2-5; D possibly corresponds to TRBD2 (5 bases). The CDR3 consists of 14 residues. CDR1 and CDR2 (germline): SGHTA, FQGNSA. With 8 bases removed from V and 4 bases from J, the gap between germline ends came to 17 bases.

J is TRBJ1-5 and V is TRBV19; 7 nucleotides match TRBD1. The CDR3 consists of 15 residues. The J segment lost 4 bases and the V segment lost 8 bases, leaving 11 bases of the junction unmatched. The V gene's germline CDR1 is LNHDA and CDR2 SQIVND (reference sequence). The CDR3 is CASPPGAGGNQPQHF. CDR3 nucleotide sequence: TGTGCCAGTCCACCCGGAGCAGGGGGAAATCAGCCCCAGCATTTT. The variable domain in full, with the rest retrieved from reference TRBV19 and TRBJ1-5, is DGGITQSPKYLFRKEGQNVTLSCEQNLNHDAMYWYRQDPGQGLRLIYYSQIVNDFQKGDIAEGYSVSREKKESFPLTVTSAQKNPTAFYLCASPPGAGGNQPQHFGDGTRLSIL.

The chain has TRBV11-2 and TRBJ2-7; D may be TRBD1 (6 bases). CDR3 size: 15 residues. V was pared by 1 base and J by 6 bases, with 16 bases between. The V gene's germline CDR1 is SGHAT and CDR2 FQNNGV. Written as DNA, the CDR3 is TGTGCCAGCAGCTTAGGGGCCCCAGGGGTCGGCGAGCAGTACGTC. Amino acids: CASSLGAPGVGEQYV.

This clone was detected once. The chain carries TRBV12-3 or TRBV12-4 and TRBJ2-1; possible D gene TRBD1, 5 bases. The CDR3 is made up of 13 amino acids. Trimming stripped 7 bases from V and 4 bases from J, with 11 bases between. The CDR3 bases are TGTGCCAGCACCCCGACAGCTTACAATGAGCAGTTCTTC. Protein sequence: CASTPTAYNEQFF.

This clone was seen a few times. V gene TRBV29-1 combines with J gene TRBJ2-6, with a tentative D call TRBD1 (6 bases). The CDR3 consists of 16 residues. CDR1 is SQVTM and CDR2 is ANQGSEA in the germline V gene. V was cut by 2 bases and J by 7 bases, with 18 bases left in between. In nucleotides, the CDR3 is TGCAGCGTTGAACCGCTACAGGGATCAGGTGCCAACGTCCTGACTTTC. Translation gives CSVEPLQGSGANVLTF.

The chain uses TRBV28 and TRBJ2-7, with 10 positions matching TRBD1. Trimming cost V 4 bases and J 7 bases; bases outside gene matches: 10. The CDR3 totals 15 residues. CDR1 and CDR2 from the germline V gene are MDHEN and SYDVKM. The CDR3 loop is CASSSTGTGVREQYV. DNA of the CDR3: TGTGCCAGCAGTTCAACCGGGACAGGGGTGCGGGAGCAGTACGTC.

CDR3 protein: CASSPFEERSGNTIYF. The CDR3 region has the DNA TGTGCCAGCTCACCATTTGAGGAAAGGTCTGGAAACACCATATATTTT. The J gene is TRBJ1-3, the V gene TRBV18; D remains unclear. The V gene's germline CDR1 is KGHSH and CDR2 LQKENI. The CDR3 covers 16 residues. V dropped 2 bases and J dropped 1 base, with 12 bases sitting between them.

In this sample, this clone turned up a few times. V and J are TRBV6-5 and TRBJ1-2; 7 bases agree with TRBD1. V lost 5 bases to trimming and J lost 4 bases; unmatched junction nucleotides: 1. The CDR3 covers 12 residues. Germline values: CDR1 MNHEY, CDR2 SVGAGI. The CDR3 loop is CASSQGVYGYTF. The CDR3 DNA sequence: TGTGCCAGCAGTCAGGGGGTCTATGGCTACACCTTC.

The rearrangement links TRBV5-8 to TRBJ2-1, with TRBD2 matching 7 bases. The ends lost 1 base at V and 2 bases at J; junction bases unmatched: 3. Germline V gene lookup returns CDR1 SGHTS and CDR2 YDEGEE. The CDR3 covers 15 residues. The CDR3 region has the DNA TGTGCCAGCAGCTTGTTGGGGGGGACCTACAATGAGCAGTTCTTC. Amino acid sequence: CASSLLGGTYNEQFF. The whole variable domain, remainder taken from reference TRBV5-8 and TRBJ2-1, is EAGVTQSPTHLIKTRGQQATLRCSPISGHTSVYWYQQALGLGLQFLLWYDEGEERNRGNFPPRFSGRQFPNYSSELNVNALELEDSALYLCASSLLGGTYNEQFFGPGTRLTVL.